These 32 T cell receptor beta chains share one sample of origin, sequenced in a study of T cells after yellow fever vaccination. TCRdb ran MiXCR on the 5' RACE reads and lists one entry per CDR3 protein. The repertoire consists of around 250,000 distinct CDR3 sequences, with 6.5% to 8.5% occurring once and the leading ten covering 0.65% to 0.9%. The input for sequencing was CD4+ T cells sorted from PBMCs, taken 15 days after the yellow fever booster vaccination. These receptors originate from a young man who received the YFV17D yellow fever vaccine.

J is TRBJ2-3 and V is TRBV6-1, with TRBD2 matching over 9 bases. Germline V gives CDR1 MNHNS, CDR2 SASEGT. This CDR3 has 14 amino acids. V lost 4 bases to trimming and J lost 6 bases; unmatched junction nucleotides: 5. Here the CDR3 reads CASSVAGAWDTQYF. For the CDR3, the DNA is TGTGCCAGCAGTGTAGCGGGAGCGTGGGATACGCAGTATTTT.

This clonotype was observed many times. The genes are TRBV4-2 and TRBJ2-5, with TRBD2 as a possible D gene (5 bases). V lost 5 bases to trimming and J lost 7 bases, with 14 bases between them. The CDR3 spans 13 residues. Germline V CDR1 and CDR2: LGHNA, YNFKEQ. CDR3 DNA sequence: TGTGCCAGCAGCGATACCCCGGCGGGGACCCAGTACTTC. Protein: CASSDTPAGTQYF.

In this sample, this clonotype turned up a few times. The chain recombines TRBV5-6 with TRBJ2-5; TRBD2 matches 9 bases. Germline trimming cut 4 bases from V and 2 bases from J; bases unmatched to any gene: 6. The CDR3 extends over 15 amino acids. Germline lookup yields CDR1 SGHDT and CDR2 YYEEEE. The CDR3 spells CASSPAGGSQETQYF. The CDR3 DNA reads TGTGCCAGCAGCCCAGCGGGAGGCAGTCAAGAGACCCAGTACTTC. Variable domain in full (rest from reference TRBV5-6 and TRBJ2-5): DAGVTQSPTHLIKTRGQQVTLRCSPKSGHDTVSWYQQALGQGPQFIFQYYEEEERQRGNFPDRFSGHQFPNYSSELNVNALLLGDSALYLCASSPAGGSQETQYFGPGTRLLVL.

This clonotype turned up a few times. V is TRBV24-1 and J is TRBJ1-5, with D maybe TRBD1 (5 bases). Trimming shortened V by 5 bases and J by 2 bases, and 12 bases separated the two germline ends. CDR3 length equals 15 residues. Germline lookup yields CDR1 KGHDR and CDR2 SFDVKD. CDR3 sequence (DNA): TGTGCCACCAGTGCTCGGGGGGAGGGCAATCAGCCCCAGCATTTT. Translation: CATSARGEGNQPQHF.

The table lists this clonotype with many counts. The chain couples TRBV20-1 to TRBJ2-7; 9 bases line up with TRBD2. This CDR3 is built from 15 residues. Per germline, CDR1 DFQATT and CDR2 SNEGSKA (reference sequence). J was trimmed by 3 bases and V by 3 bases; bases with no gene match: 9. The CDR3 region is CSASETSGLLYEQYF. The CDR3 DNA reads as TGCAGTGCTAGCGAGACTAGCGGACTGCTCTACGAGCAGTACTTC.

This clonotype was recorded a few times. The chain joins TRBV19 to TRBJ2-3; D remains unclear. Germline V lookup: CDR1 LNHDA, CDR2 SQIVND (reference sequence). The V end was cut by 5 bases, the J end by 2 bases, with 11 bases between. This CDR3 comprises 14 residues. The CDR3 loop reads CASSWRVHTDTQYF. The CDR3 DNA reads TGTGCCAGTAGTTGGCGTGTCCACACAGATACGCAGTATTTT.

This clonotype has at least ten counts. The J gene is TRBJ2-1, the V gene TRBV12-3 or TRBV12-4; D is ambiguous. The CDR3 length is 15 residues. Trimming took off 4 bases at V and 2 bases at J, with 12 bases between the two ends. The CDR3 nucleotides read TGTGCCAGCAGTTCACGACCCGGGCCCTACAATGAGCAGTTCTTC. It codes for CASSSRPGPYNEQFF.

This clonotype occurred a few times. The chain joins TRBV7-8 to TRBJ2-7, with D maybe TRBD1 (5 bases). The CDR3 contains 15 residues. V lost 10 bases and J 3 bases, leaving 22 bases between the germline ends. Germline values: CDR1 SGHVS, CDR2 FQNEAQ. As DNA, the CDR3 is TGTGCCACCTCTCCCCCGGCTTCGCAGGGCTACGAGCAGTACTTC. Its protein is CATSPPASQGYEQYF.

The CDR3 nucleotides are TGCGCCAGCAGCCCGACTAGCTTAGAGCAGTTCTTC. It codes for CASSPTSLEQFF. This chain uses TRBV5-1 with TRBJ2-1; the match to TRBD2 covers 7 bases. CDR3 size: 12 residues. The germline gives CDR1 SGHRS, CDR2 YFSETQ. The J segment lost 10 bases and the V segment lost 4 bases, leaving 5 bases of the junction unmatched.

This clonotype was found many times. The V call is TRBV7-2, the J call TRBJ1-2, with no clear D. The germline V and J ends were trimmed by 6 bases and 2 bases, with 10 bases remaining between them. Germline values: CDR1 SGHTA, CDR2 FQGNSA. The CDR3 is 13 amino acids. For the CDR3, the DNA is TGTGCCAGCAGTTCGCAGAACAACTATGGCTACACCTTC. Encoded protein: CASSSQNNYGYTF.

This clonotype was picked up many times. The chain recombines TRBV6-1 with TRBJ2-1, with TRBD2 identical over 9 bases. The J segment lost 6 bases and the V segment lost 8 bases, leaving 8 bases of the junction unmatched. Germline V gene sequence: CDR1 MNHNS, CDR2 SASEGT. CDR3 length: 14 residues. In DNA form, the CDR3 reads TGTGCCAGCCAGACCGGGACTAGCAGCAATGAGCAGTTCTTC. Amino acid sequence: CASQTGTSSNEQFF.

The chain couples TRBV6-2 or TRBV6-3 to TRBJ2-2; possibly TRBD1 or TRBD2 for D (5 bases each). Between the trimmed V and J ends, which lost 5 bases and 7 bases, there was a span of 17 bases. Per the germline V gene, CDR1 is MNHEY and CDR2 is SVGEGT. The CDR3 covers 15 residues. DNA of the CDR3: TGTGCCAGCAGTCAGAGACTCGATGGGGGCGGGGAGCTGTTTTTT. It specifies CASSQRLDGGGELFF.

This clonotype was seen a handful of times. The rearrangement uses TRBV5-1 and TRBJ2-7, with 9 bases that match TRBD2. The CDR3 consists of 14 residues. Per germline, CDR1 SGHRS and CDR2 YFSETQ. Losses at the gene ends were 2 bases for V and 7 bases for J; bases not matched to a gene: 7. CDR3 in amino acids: CASSFLAGASEQYF. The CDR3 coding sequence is TGCGCCAGCAGCTTCTTAGCGGGAGCGAGTGAGCAGTACTTC.

CDR3 sequence reads: CASSLTSGPSSYNEQFF. Here the CDR3 DNA reads TGCGCCAGCAGCTTGACTAGCGGGCCGAGCTCCTACAATGAGCAGTTCTTC. The chain uses TRBV5-1 and TRBJ2-1, with TRBD2 identical over 9 bases. CDR3 length: 17 amino acids. Germline V gives CDR1 SGHRS, CDR2 YFSETQ. With V trimmed by 1 base and J by 0 bases, 5 bases remained unmatched.

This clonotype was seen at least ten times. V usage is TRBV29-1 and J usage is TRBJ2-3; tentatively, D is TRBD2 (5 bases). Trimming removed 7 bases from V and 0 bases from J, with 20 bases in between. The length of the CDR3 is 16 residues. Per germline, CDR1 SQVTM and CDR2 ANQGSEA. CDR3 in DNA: TGCAGCGCTAGAGGCTTTCCCACGGGGAGCACAGATACGCAGTATTTT. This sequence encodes CSARGFPTGSTDTQYF.

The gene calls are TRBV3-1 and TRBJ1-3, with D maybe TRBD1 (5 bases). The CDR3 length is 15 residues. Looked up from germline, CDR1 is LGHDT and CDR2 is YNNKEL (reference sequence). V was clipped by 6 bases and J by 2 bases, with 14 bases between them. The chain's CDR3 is CASSRRGAAGNTIYF. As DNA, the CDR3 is TGTGCCAGCAGTCGCCGGGGCGCAGCTGGAAACACCATATATTTT.

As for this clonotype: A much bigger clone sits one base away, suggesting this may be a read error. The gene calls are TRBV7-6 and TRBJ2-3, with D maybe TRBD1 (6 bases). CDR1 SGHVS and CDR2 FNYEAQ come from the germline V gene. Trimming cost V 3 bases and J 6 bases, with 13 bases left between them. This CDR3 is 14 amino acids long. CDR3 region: CASSFPNRDDTQYF. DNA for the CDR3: TGTGCCAGCAGCTTCCCCAACAGGGATGATACGCAGTATTTT.

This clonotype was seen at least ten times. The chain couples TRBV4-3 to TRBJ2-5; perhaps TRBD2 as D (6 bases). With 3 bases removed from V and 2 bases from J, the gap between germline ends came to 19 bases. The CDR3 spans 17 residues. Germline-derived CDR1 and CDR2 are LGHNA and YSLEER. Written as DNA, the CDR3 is TGCGCCAGCAGCCAGGATCAGGTAGCGGAGGGGCAAGAGACCCAGTACTTC. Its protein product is CASSQDQVAEGQETQYF.

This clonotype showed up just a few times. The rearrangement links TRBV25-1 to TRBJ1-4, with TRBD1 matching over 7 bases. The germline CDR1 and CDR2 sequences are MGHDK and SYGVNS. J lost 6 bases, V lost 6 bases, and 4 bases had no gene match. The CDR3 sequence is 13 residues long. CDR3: CASRATGYEKLFF. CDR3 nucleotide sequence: TGTGCCAGCAGAGCGACAGGGTATGAAAAACTGTTTTTT. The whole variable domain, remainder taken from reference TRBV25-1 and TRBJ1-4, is EADIYQTPRYLVIGTGKKITLECSQTMGHDKMYWYQQDPGMELHLIHYSYGVNSTEKGDLSSESTVSRIRTEHFPLTLESARPSHTSQYLCASRATGYEKLFFGSGTQLSVL.

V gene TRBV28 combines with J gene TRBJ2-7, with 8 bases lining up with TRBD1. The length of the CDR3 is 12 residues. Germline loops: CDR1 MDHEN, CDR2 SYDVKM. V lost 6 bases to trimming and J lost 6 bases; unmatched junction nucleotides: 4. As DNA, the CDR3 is TGTGCCAGCAGGCGGACAGGGTCCGAGCAGTACTTC. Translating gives CASRRTGSEQYF.

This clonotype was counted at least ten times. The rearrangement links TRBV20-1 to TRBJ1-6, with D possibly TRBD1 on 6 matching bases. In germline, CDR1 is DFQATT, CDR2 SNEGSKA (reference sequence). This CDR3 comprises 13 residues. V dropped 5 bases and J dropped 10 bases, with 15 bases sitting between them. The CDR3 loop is CSAAQGQQSPLHF. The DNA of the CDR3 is TGCAGTGCTGCTCAGGGGCAGCAGTCACCCCTCCACTTT.

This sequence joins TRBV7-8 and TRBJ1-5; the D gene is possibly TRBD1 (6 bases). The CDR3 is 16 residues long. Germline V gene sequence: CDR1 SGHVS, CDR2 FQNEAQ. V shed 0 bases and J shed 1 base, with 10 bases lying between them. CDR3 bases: TGTGCCAGCAGCTTAGCCGGGGGGGCCAGCAATCAGCCCCAGCATTTT. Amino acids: CASSLAGGASNQPQHF.

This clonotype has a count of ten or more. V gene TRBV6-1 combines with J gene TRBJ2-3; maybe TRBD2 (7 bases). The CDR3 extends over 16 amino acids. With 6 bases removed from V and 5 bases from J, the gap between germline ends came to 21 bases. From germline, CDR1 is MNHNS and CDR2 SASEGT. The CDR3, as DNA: TGTGCCAGCAGACCCACGGCGGGGGCCCGGGTAGATACGCAGTATTTT. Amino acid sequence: CASRPTAGARVDTQYF.

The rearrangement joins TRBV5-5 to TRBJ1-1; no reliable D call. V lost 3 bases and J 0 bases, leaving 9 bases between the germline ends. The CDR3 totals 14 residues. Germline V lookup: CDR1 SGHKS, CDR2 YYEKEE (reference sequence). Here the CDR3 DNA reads TGTGCCAGCAGCTACCGGACGGTGAACACTGAAGCTTTCTTT. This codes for CASSYRTVNTEAFF.

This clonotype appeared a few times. The CDR3: CASSQDVARSGEQFF. The CDR3 region has the DNA TGCGCCAGCAGCCAAGATGTGGCGCGATCGGGTGAGCAGTTCTTC. The V call is TRBV4-3, the J call TRBJ2-1; D ambiguous. The CDR3 length is 15 residues. V lost 0 bases and J lost 9, with 15 bases in between. Germline V gives CDR1 LGHNA, CDR2 YSLEER.

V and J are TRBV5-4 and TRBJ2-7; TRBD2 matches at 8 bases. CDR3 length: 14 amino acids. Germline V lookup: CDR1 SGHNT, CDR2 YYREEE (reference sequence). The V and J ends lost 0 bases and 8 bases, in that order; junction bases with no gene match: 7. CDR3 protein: CASSLASGSPKQYF. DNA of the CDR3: TGTGCCAGCAGCTTGGCCAGCGGGAGCCCAAAGCAGTACTTC. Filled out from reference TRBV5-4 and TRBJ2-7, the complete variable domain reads ETGVTQSPTHLIKTRGQQVTLRCSSQSGHNTVSWYQQALGQGPQFIFQYYREEENGRGNFPPRFSGLQFPNYSSELNVNALELDDSALYLCASSLASGSPKQYFGPGTRLTVT.

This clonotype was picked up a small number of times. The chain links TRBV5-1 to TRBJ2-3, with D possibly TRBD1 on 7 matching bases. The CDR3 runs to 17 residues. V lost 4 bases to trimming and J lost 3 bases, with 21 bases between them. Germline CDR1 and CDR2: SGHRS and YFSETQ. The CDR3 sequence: CASSLLQTGRETDTQYF. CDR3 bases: TGCGCCAGCAGCCTATTGCAGACAGGGCGGGAAACAGATACGCAGTATTTT.

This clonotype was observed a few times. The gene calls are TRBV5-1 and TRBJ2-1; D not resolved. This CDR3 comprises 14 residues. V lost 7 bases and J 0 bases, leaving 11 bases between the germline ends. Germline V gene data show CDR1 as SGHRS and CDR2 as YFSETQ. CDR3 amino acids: CASAPANSYNEQFF. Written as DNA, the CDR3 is TGCGCCAGCGCCCCAGCGAACTCCTACAATGAGCAGTTCTTC.

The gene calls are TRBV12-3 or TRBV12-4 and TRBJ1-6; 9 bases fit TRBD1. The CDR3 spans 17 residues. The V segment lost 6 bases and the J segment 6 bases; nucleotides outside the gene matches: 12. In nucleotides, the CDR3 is TGTGCCAGCAGCAACCACAACCGGGACAGGGTTAATTCACCCCTCCACTTT. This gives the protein CASSNHNRDRVNSPLHF.

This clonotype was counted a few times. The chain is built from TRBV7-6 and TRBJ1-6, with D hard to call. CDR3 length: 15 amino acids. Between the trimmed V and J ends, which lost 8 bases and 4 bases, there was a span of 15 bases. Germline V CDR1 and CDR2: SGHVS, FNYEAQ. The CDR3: CASARTAAYNSPLHF. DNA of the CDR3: TGTGCCAGCGCTAGGACGGCTGCTTATAATTCACCCCTCCACTTT. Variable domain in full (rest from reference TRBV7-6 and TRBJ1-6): GAGVSQSPRYKVTKRGQDVALRCDPISGHVSLYWYRQALGQGPEFLTYFNYEAQQDKSGLPNDRFSAERPEGSISTLTIQRTEQRDSAMYRCASARTAAYNSPLHFGNGTRLTVT.

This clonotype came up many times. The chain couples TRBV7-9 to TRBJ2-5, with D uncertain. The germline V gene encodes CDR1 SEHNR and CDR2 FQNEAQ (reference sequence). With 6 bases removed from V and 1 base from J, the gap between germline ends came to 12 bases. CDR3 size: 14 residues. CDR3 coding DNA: TGTGCCAGCAGTTTATCCTCGGCCCAAGAGACCCAGTACTTC. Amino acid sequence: CASSLSSAQETQYF.

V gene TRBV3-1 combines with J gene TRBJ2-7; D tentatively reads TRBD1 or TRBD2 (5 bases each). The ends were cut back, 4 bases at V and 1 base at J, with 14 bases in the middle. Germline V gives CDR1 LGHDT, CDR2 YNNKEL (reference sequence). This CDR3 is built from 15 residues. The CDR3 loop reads CASSLRDHQSYEQYF. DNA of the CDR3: TGTGCCAGCAGCCTCCGGGACCATCAATCCTACGAGCAGTACTTC.